Ten or more counts support the clone carrying this TCR beta chain. Its antigen is undetermined. Trimming took 6 bases from V and 4 from J; bases not matched to a gene: 6. The CDR3 sequence is 14 residues long. The sample originates from a study of CD8 T cells in ankylosing spondylitis. Study-level findings and limits: Disease-associated clonotypes exhibited CD8+ identity and were relatively infrequent in peripheral blood. Roughly eight highly homologous variants made up a TCR beta motif that seemed to typify ankylosing spondylitis blood.

Via MiXCR, TCRdb re-called the 5' RACE reads, giving one row per CDR3 protein. This sample yields roughly 440,000 distinct CDR3 sequences, of which 17% are seen a single time; 1% belongs to the top ten. The chain has TRBV12-3 or TRBV12-4 and TRBJ1-1; 9 nucleotides line up with TRBD1. The sequenced sample consisted of blood, either unsorted or a sorted T cell fraction (not recorded which). The TCR sequence derives from a male donor with ankylosing spondylitis. The CDR3 loop reads CASRYRGQGTEAFF. In DNA, the CDR3 is TGTGCCAGCAGATACAGGGGGCAGGGCACTGAAGCTTTCTTT.